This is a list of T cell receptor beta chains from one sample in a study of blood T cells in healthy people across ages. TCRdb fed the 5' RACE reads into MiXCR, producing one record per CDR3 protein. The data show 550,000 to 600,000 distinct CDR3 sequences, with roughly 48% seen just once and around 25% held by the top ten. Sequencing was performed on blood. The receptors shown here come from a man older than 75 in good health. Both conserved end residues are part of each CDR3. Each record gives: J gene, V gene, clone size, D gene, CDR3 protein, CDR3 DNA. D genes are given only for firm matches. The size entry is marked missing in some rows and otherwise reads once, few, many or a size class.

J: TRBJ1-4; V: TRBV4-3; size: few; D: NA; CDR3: CASSPRGPGEKLFF; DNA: TGCGCCAGCAGCCCTCGGGGGCCGGGAGAAAAACTGTTTTTT
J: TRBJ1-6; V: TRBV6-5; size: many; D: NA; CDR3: CASSPPGSPLHF; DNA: TGTGCCAGCAGTCCCCCAGGATCACCCCTCCACTTT
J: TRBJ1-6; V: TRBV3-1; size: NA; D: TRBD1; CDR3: CASSQVYRGSPLHF; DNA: TGTGCCAGCAGCCAAGTCTACAGGGGCTCACCCCTCCACTTT
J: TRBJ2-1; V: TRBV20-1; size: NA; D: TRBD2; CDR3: CSAFSSGTSAYNEQFF; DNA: TGCAGTGCTTTCTCTTCCGGGACTAGCGCTTACAATGAGCAGTTCTTC
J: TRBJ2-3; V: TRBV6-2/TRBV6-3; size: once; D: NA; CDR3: CASSYQGGPIADTQYF; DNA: TGTGCCAGCAGTTACCAGGGCGGACCCATCGCAGATACGCAGTATTTT
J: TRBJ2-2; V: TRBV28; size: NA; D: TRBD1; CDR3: CASTRDRDTGELFF; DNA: TGTGCCAGCACGCGGGACAGGGACACCGGGGAGCTGTTTTTT
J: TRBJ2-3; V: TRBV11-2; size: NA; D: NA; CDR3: CASSLAARVETDTQYF; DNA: TGTGCCAGCAGCTTAGCCGCCCGCGTGGAGACAGATACGCAGTATTTT
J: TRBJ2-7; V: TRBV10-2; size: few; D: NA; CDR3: CASSEDGQSSYEQYF; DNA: TGCGCCAGCAGTGAGGACGGCCAGAGCTCCTACGAGCAGTACTTC
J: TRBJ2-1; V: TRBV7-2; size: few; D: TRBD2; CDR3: CASSLMAGGYNEQFF; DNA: TGTGCCAGCAGCTTAATGGCGGGAGGGTACAATGAGCAGTTCTTC
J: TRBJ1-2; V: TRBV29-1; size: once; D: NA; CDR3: CSARDSRNYGYTF; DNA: TGCAGCGCTCGGGACTCCCGCAACTATGGCTACACCTTC
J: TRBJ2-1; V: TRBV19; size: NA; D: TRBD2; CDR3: CASSTGLAGYNEQFF; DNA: TGTGCCAGTAGTACGGGACTAGCGGGGTACAATGAGCAGTTCTTC
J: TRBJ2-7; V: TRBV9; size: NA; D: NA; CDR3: CASSVGHGSSYEQYF; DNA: TGTGCCAGCAGCGTAGGGCACGGAAGCTCCTACGAGCAGTACTTC
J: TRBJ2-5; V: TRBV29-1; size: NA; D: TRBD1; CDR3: CSVETDRDGETQYF; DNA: TGCAGCGTTGAAACTGACAGGGATGGAGAGACCCAGTACTTC
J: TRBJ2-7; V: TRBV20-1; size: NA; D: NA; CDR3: CSARLDYGVYEQYF; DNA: TGCAGTGCGAGGCTAGACTATGGTGTTTACGAGCAGTACTTC
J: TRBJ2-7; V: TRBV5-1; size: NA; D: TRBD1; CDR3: CASSLGRRGHEQYF; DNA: TGCGCCAGCAGCTTGGGCCGTAGGGGGCACGAGCAGTACTTC
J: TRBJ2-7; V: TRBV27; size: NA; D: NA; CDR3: CARRVEHYEQYF; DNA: TGTGCCAGGAGGGTGGAACACTACGAGCAGTACTTC
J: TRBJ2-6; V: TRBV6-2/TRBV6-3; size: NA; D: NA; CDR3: CASSDPGGGANVLTF; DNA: TGTGCCAGCAGCGACCCCGGAGGAGGGGCCAACGTCCTGACTTTC
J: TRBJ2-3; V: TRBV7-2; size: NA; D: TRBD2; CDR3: CASSQTSGTSTDTQYF; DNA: TGTGCCAGCAGCCAAACTAGCGGGACTAGCACAGATACGCAGTATTTT
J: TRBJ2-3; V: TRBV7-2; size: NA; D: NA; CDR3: CASSLLRDTQYF; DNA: TGTGCCAGCAGCTTGTTGAGAGATACGCAGTATTTT
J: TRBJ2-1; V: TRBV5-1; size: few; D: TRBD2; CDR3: CASSLSGAPNEQFF; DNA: TGCGCCAGCAGCCTTAGCGGGGCCCCGAATGAGCAGTTCTTC
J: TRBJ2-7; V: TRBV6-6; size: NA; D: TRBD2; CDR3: CASGREGEQYF; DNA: TGTGCCAGCGGCAGGGAGGGAGAGCAGTACTTC
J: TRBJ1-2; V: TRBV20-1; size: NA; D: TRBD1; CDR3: CSTRGQLRDGYTF; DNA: TGCAGTACTAGGGGACAGTTGAGAGATGGCTACACCTTC
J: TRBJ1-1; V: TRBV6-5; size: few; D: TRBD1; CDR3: CASSYQGAEGAFF; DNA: TGTGCCAGCAGTTATCAGGGGGCTGAGGGAGCTTTCTTT
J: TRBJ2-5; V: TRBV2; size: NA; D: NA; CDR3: CASSESRGGEYQETQYF; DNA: TGTGCCAGCAGTGAATCTCGCGGCGGAGAGTACCAAGAGACCCAGTACTTC
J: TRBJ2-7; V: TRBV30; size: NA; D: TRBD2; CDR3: CAWSERGPYEQYF; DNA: TGTGCCTGGTCTGAGCGGGGCCCCTACGAGCAGTACTTC
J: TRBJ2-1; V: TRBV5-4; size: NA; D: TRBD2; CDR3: CASSLKVAGVGNEQFF; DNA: TGTGCCAGCAGCTTGAAAGTCGCGGGGGTGGGGAATGAGCAGTTCTTC
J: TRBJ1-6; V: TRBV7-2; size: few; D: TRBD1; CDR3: CASSADRAYNSPLHF; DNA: TGTGCCAGCAGCGCAGACAGGGCCTATAATTCACCCCTCCACTTT
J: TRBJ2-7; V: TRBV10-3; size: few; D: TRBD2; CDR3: CAISQGASGTYEQYF; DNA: TGTGCCATCAGCCAAGGGGCTAGCGGAACCTACGAGCAGTACTTC
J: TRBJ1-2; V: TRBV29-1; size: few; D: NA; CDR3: CSAGGQGNGYTF; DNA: TGCAGCGCCGGCGGGCAGGGAAATGGCTACACCTTC
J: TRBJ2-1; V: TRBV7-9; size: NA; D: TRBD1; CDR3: CASSLPGQGTNNEQFF; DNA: TGTGCCAGCAGCCTACCGGGACAGGGTACGAACAATGAGCAGTTCTTC
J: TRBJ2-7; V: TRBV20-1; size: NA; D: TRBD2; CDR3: CSPQDASGYEQYF; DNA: TGCAGTCCCCAAGACGCTAGCGGCTACGAGCAGTACTTC
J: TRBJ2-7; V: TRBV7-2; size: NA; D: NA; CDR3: CASSWAGARLYEQYF; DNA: TGTGCCAGCAGCTGGGCGGGGGCCAGACTCTACGAGCAGTACTTC
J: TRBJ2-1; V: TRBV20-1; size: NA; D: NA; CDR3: CRPGAEYNEQFF; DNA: TGCAGACCAGGGGCCGAATACAATGAGCAGTTCTTC
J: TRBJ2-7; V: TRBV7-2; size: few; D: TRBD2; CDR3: CASSLGLAGGEQYF; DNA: TGTGCCAGCAGCTTGGGACTAGCGGGAGGCGAGCAGTACTTC
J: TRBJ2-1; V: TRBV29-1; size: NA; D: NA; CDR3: CSAEGVGSSYNEQFF; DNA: TGCAGCGCTGAGGGGGTAGGAAGCTCCTACAATGAGCAGTTCTTC
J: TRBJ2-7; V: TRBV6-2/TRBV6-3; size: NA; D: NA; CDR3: CASTPLPQGGPYEQYF; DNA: TGTGCCAGCACTCCCCTACCTCAGGGTGGACCCTACGAGCAGTACTTC
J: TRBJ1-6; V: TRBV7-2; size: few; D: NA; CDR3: CASSWTATEDSPLHF; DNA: TGTGCCAGCAGCTGGACAGCCACCGAGGATTCACCCCTCCACTTT
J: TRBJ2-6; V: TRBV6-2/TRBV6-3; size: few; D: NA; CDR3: CASSRGFSSGANVLTF; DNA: TGTGCCAGCAGCAGAGGCTTCAGCTCTGGGGCCAACGTCCTGACTTTC
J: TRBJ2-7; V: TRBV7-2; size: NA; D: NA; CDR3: CASSYSVASSYEQYF; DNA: TGTGCCAGCAGCTATAGCGTTGCTAGCTCCTACGAGCAGTACTTC
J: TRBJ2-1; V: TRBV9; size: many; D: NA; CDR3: CASSVAPGASNEQFF; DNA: TGTGCCAGCAGCGTAGCTCCGGGGGCCTCCAATGAGCAGTTCTTC
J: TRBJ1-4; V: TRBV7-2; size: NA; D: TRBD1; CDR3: CASSPTGYSDEKLFF; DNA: TGTGCCAGCAGTCCGACAGGGTATAGCGATGAAAAACTGTTTTTT
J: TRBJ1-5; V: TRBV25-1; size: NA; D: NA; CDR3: CASSGGHNQPQHF; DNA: TGTGCCAGCAGTGGCGGACACAATCAGCCCCAGCATTTT
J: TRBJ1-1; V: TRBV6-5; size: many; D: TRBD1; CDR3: CASRGTAYTEAFF; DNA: TGTGCCAGCAGAGGGACAGCATACACTGAAGCTTTCTTT